Listed here are 6 T cell receptor beta chains from one sample, sequenced in a study of shared clonotypes between healthy human individuals. Profiling relied on immunoSEQ multiplex PCR, and the TCRdb table lists in-frame clones only, not all of them. Here the sample spans some 360,000 clones, less than 75% being singletons. The source material was memory CD4+ T cells sorted from blood. This sample's subset: CD45RA-negative fraction. The receptors originated from a man aged 25 to 40 in good health.

V and J are TRBV27 and TRBJ2-7; 16 positions agree with TRBD2. Germline V gene sequence: CDR1 MNHEY, CDR2 SMNVEV (reference sequence). The CDR3 contains 17 residues. J was trimmed by 4 bases and V by 6 bases; bases with no gene match: 9. The CDR3 DNA reads as TGTGCCAGCAGCCCGGGACTAGCGGGAGGGCCCGGGTACGAGCAGTACTTC. It specifies CASSPGLAGGPGYEQYF.

This clone was seen once. V is TRBV5-4 and J is TRBJ2-3; 10 nucleotides agree with TRBD2. This CDR3 region has 16 residues. Per the germline V gene, CDR1 is SGHNT and CDR2 is YYREEE (reference sequence). J gave up 1 base and V 4 bases, and 6 bases lay outside the gene matches. The chain's CDR3 is CASSQYLAGGTDTQYF. Written as DNA, the CDR3 is TGTGCCAGCAGCCAATACCTAGCGGGAGGCACAGATACGCAGTATTTT.

The chain combines TRBV2 with TRBJ2-3, with D tentatively TRBD2 (5 bases). The CDR3 loop spans 16 amino acids. In germline, CDR1 is SNHLY, CDR2 FYNNEI. The V end lost 3 bases, the J end lost 0 bases, and 13 bases lay between the germline ends. DNA of the CDR3: TGTGCCAGCAGTGAGCTCACGGGGTTTAGCACAGATACGCAGTATTTT. Translation gives CASSELTGFSTDTQYF.

This clone has just one count. CDR3: CASTRSYNEQFF. The CDR3 nucleotides are TGTGCCAGCACCAGAAGCTACAATGAGCAGTTCTTC. The chain combines TRBV11-1 with TRBJ2-1; D is unresolved. The V end was cut by 7 bases, the J end by 3 bases, with 7 bases between. CDR1 and CDR2 from the germline V gene are SGHAT and FQDESV (reference sequence). The CDR3 is 12 amino acids.

This chain uses TRBV1 with TRBJ2-7; TRBD2 reflects the table's D call only, with no check against the DNA. TRBV1 corresponds to a pseudogene. The CDR3 contains 16 residues. The DNA for the CDR3 is TGCACCAGCAGCCAAGATCTTGGGTGGCTAGCCTTGGAGCAGTACTTC. It translates to CTSSQDLGWLALEQYF.

The J gene is TRBJ2-1, the V gene TRBV14; 10 positions agree with TRBD1. Germline CDR1 SGHDN, CDR2 FVKESK. Trimming took 6 bases from V and 5 from J; bases not matched to a gene: 7. The CDR3 loop spans 15 amino acids. This chain's CDR3 is CASSPRDRGNNEQFF. CDR3 coding DNA: TGTGCCAGCAGTCCTCGGGACAGGGGAAACAATGAGCAGTTCTTC.